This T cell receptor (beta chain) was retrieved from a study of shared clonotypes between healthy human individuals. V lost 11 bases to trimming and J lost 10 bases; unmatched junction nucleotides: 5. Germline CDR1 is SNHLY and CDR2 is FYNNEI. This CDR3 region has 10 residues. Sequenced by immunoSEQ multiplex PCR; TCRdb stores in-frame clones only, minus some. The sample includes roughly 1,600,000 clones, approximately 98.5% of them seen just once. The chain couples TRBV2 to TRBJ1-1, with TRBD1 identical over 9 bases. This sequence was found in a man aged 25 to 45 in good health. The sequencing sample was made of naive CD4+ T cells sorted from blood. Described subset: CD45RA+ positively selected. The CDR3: CASRQGGAFF. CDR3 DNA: TGTGCCTCACGACAGGGGGGAGCTTTCTTT.